This is a list of T cell receptor beta chains from one sample in a study of blood T cell repertoires in COVID-19. The assay was immunoSEQ multiplex PCR, and TCRdb's table has in-frame clones only and misses some. The sample contains approximately 110,000 clones, 70% to 90% of which appear only once. Material: peripheral blood. The origin of the receptors is a man aged 40-49 years with acute or convalescent COVID-19. Each CDR3 is given with its conserved first and last residue. The D gene is left open where the match is weak. A clone size is listed for some rows: how often the clone was seen (once, few, many), or a class if it is expanded.

D: TRBD1; V: TRBV28; size: few; J: TRBJ1-6; DNA: TGTGCCAGCAGCTCGTGGACAGGGGGCTTGTCACCCCTCCACTTT; CDR3: CASSSWTGGLSPLHF
D: -; V: TRBV9; size: -; J: TRBJ1-5; DNA: TGTGCCAGCATTAAAAGCGGTCAGCCCCAGCATTTT; CDR3: CASIKSGQPQHF
D: -; V: TRBV7-9; size: once; J: TRBJ2-1; DNA: TGTGCCAGCAGTCCCAATTTCCCCAATGAGCAGTTCTTC; CDR3: CASSPNFPNEQFF
D: -; V: TRBV3-1/TRBV3-2; size: -; J: TRBJ1-5; DNA: TGTGCCAGCAGCCAAGGCGACTACCTTCCCCAGCATTTT; CDR3: CASSQGDYLPQHF
D: -; V: TRBV7-2; size: -; J: TRBJ2-3; DNA: TGTGCCAGCAGCTTAGGGGGGCGAGATACGCAGTATTTT; CDR3: CASSLGGRDTQYF
D: TRBD1; V: TRBV5-4; size: -; J: TRBJ1-2; DNA: TGTGCCAGCAGCTCCCGGGACAGGGTCTATGGCTACACCTTC; CDR3: CASSSRDRVYGYTF
D: TRBD1; V: TRBV18; size: -; J: TRBJ1-1; DNA: TGTGCCAGCTCACCACTTAGCGGACAGGGGTACACTGAAGCTTTCTTT; CDR3: CASSPLSGQGYTEAFF
D: TRBD1; V: TRBV7-3; size: few; J: TRBJ2-7; DNA: TGTGCCAGCAGCTTATCGGGACAGTTATACTACGAGCAGTACTTC; CDR3: CASSLSGQLYYEQYF
D: -; V: TRBV7-2; size: -; J: TRBJ2-7; DNA: TGTGCCAGCAGACCGCCCCTCAGGCCCCCCTACGAGCAGTACTTC; CDR3: CASRPPLRPPYEQYF
D: -; V: TRBV5-1; size: -; J: TRBJ1-3; DNA: TGCGCCAGCAGCCCTGGCGCCAGGGGTTTTGGAAACACCATATATTTT; CDR3: CASSPGARGFGNTIYF
D: -; V: TRBV6-6; size: few; J: TRBJ1-5; DNA: TGTGCCAGCAGTTACTTAGTCTCCCAGCATTTT; CDR3: CASSYLVSQHF
D: TRBD1; V: TRBV2; size: -; J: TRBJ1-5; DNA: TGTGCCAGCAGTGGACAGGGTTTAAATCAGCCCCAGCATTTT; CDR3: CASSGQGLNQPQHF
D: -; V: TRBV7-8; size: -; J: TRBJ1-3; DNA: TGTGCCAGCAGGCCCCAGGGTTCAGGAAACACCATATATTTT; CDR3: CASRPQGSGNTIYF
D: -; V: TRBV28; size: once; J: TRBJ1-4; DNA: TGTGCCAGCAGCCTTTCAGGGGTAGAAAAACTGTTTTTT; CDR3: CASSLSGVEKLFF
D: -; V: TRBV3-1/TRBV3-2; size: -; J: TRBJ2-3; DNA: TGTGCCAGCAGCCAAGGGTGGCGGCGGGGGCGCACAGATACGCAGTATTTT; CDR3: CASSQGWRRGRTDTQYF